The source of this T cell receptor beta chain is a study of T cells after yellow fever vaccination. The overall study: Any fraction with a low cell number was prepared using SMART-Seq v4 Ultra Low Input.

Trimming took 4 bases from V and 6 from J; bases not matched to a gene: 8. Germline V lookup: CDR1 SGHRS, CDR2 YFSETQ. The CDR3 covers 17 residues. TCRdb passed the 5' RACE reads through MiXCR, listing each CDR3 protein once. The sample lists 250,000 to 300,000 distinct CDR3 sequences, about 5.2% occurring once. Many counts were recorded for this clonotype. Sequencing used CD4+ T cells sorted from PBMCs, obtained on the day of the yellow fever booster vaccination. The rearrangement links TRBV5-1 to TRBJ2-1; 15 positions match TRBD2. The source of this sequence is a man younger than 35 who received the YFV17D yellow fever vaccine. CDR3 sequence (DNA): TGCGCCAGCAGCCCGCCGGGACTAGCGGGGGGAAGCAATGAGCAGTTCTTC. Amino acids: CASSPPGLAGGSNEQFF.